The 16 T cell receptor beta chains presented below share a single source sample, sequenced in a study of blood T cells in healthy people across ages (dated by TCRdb to 2014 to 2015). Library preparation was by 5' RACE. The second PCR ran for roughly 7 to 12 cycles and used a J-beta primer mix along with a sample-barcoded 5' primer. In-frame beta chains were kept once TCRdb had trimmed the public reads at Q25 with fastp and called clones with MiXCR. Every entry covers one CDR3 protein and lists the most common genes and DNA from its rows. For this sample the table gives around 1,800,000 distinct CDR3 sequences, of which around 42% were detected only once. 23% of the sample rests with the top ten. What was sequenced was blood. These receptors all come from a human donor in good health.

This clonotype has a single count. The rearrangement uses TRBV5-1 and TRBJ1-1; D gene ambiguous. V was shortened by 2 bases and J by 1 base, with 6 bases between the two germline ends. The germline gives CDR1 SGHRS, CDR2 YFSETQ. CDR3 length equals 13 residues. CDR3 coding DNA: TGCGCCAGCAGCTTCGTCACGAACACTGAAGCTTTCTTT. Translating gives CASSFVTNTEAFF.

J is TRBJ2-1 and V is TRBV4-3; D ambiguous. CDR3 size: 14 residues. The V end lost 0 bases, the J end lost 9 bases, and 12 bases lay between the germline ends. The germline V gene has CDR1 LGHNA and CDR2 YSLEER. CDR3 bases: TGCGCCAGCAGCCAAGATGTGTCTCTAGGTGAGCAGTTCTTC. This translates into CASSQDVSLGEQFF.

The chain is built from TRBV29-1 and TRBJ2-3; D not resolved. CDR1 and CDR2 (germline): SQVTM, ANQGSEA. This CDR3 spans 12 amino acids. The ends were cut back, 7 bases at V and 2 bases at J, with 10 bases in the middle. The CDR3 bases are TGCAGCGCTGGACCACCCACAGATACGCAGTATTTT. Protein product: CSAGPPTDTQYF.

This sequence joins TRBV12-3 or TRBV12-4 and TRBJ2-1; 9 bases line up with TRBD1. Trimming removed 7 bases from V and 10 bases from J; junction bases left unmatched: 11. The CDR3 is made up of 14 amino acids. CDR3 amino acids: CASTEDRGFPEQFF. The CDR3 DNA reads as TGTGCCAGCACCGAGGACAGGGGTTTCCCAGAGCAGTTCTTC.

V usage is TRBV7-2 and J usage is TRBJ2-5; 9 nucleotides match TRBD2. Germline trimming cut 1 base from V and 7 bases from J; bases unmatched to any gene: 13. The CDR3 has 17 amino acids. The germline V gene has CDR1 SGHTA and CDR2 FQGNSA. CDR3 nucleotide sequence: TGTGCCAGCAGCTTAGGTCAAGGGGCTAGCGGGGCTGGGACCCAGTACTTC. Encoded protein: CASSLGQGASGAGTQYF.

The CDR3 DNA reads as TGTGCCAGCAGTCCTTACAGATCCTACGACAGCGAGCAGTACTTC. Its protein is CASSPYRSYDSEQYF. The chain employs TRBV28 and TRBJ2-4; possibly TRBD1 for D (5 bases). The closer fit of TRBJ2-7 to the DNA end suggests the J call may be wrong. The CDR3 runs 15 residues. CDR1 is MDHEN and CDR2 is SYDVKM in the germline V gene.

V gene TRBV2 combines with J gene TRBJ1-1; D unclear. The V gene lost 7 bases and the J gene lost 10 bases, with 16 bases spanning the gap. This CDR3 is 12 amino acids long. Germline CDR1 reads SNHLY; CDR2 reads FYNNEI. The CDR3 DNA reads TGTGCCAGCAACAGTCGAGACATTACAGCTTTCTTT. Translated: CASNSRDITAFF.

Only a few counts were recorded for this clonotype. J is TRBJ2-7 and V is TRBV20-1; TRBD2 matches at 12 bases. From germline, CDR1 is DFQATT and CDR2 SNEGSKA (reference sequence). This CDR3 spans 14 amino acids. J lost 0 bases, V lost 6 bases, and 3 bases had no gene match. For the CDR3, the DNA is TGCAGTGCCGGACTAGCGGGGAGCTCCTACGAGCAGTACTTC. This translates into CSAGLAGSSYEQYF.

This chain uses TRBV20-1 with TRBJ2-4; D might be TRBD2 (7 bases). V lost 5 bases and J lost 3, with 26 bases in between. From germline, CDR1 is DFQATT and CDR2 SNEGSKA (reference sequence). The CDR3 sequence is 18 residues long. Written as DNA, the CDR3 is TGCAGTGCTCCCCTCATAGGGGGGGCCAGGTACGGCAAAAACATTCAGTACTTC. This encodes CSAPLIGGARYGKNIQYF.

Only a few counts were recorded for this clonotype. V and J are TRBV7-3 and TRBJ1-1; perhaps TRBD1 as D (5 bases). From germline, CDR1 is SGHTA and CDR2 FQGTGA. There are 13 residues in the CDR3. V was shortened by 3 bases and J by 6 bases, with 11 bases between the two germline ends. In nucleotides, the CDR3 is TGTGCCAGCAGCTTTGCAGGGACCCCTGAAGCTTTCTTT. Its translation: CASSFAGTPEAFF.

Comment on this clonotype: This may arise from a read error, as a much more abundant clone is one base away. The chain combines TRBV20-1 with TRBJ2-1; 9 bases agree with TRBD2. CDR3 length equals 16 residues. V shed 1 base, J shed 8 bases, and the junction held 12 bases outside the gene matches. Germline CDR1 DFQATT, CDR2 SNEGSKA (reference sequence). The CDR3 nucleotides read TGCAGTGCTAGAGGGATAGCGGGGGCACCTTACGATGAGCAGTTCTTC. Translating gives CSARGIAGAPYDEQFF.

This clonotype was detected a few times. The chain joins TRBV5-1 to TRBJ2-7, with 7 bases identical to TRBD1. Germline V lookup: CDR1 SGHRS, CDR2 YFSETQ. V gave up 4 bases and J gave up 2 bases; unmatched junction bases: 6. This CDR3 spans 14 amino acids. CDR3: CASSLGQMTYEQYF. The CDR3 region has the DNA TGCGCCAGCAGCCTGGGACAGATGACCTACGAGCAGTACTTC.

This clonotype came up a few times. J is TRBJ1-1 and V is TRBV7-3, with 7 bases lining up with TRBD1. The CDR3 consists of 17 residues. J gave up 1 base and V 5 bases, and 13 bases lay outside the gene matches. Looked up from germline, CDR1 is SGHTA and CDR2 is FQGTGA. The CDR3 region is CASSPRTGERWNTEAFF. The CDR3, as DNA: TGTGCCAGCAGCCCACGTACAGGGGAAAGGTGGAACACTGAAGCTTTCTTT.

The chain uses TRBV6-5 and TRBJ2-7, with D perhaps TRBD1 (6 bases). CDR3 size: 16 residues. The germline gives CDR1 MNHEY, CDR2 SVGAGI. V was trimmed by 6 bases and J by 4 bases, leaving 22 bases between them. CDR3 protein: CASRSTGSRPSYEQYF. In DNA form, the CDR3 reads TGTGCCAGCAGGTCCACAGGGAGTAGACCGTCTTACGAGCAGTACTTC.

As for this clonotype: One base away lies a much larger clone, so this may be a sequencing read error. The chain carries TRBV6-6 and TRBJ1-1; maybe TRBD1 (6 bases). V shed 2 bases and J shed 1 base, with 8 bases lying between them. CDR3 length: 14 residues. Per germline, CDR1 MNHNY and CDR2 SVGAGI (reference sequence). Here the CDR3 DNA reads TGTGCCAGCAGTTACCCACAGGGGAACACTGAAGCTTTCTTT. As protein: CASSYPQGNTEAFF.

This clonotype was observed a few times. This rearrangement joins TRBV24-1 to TRBJ2-1; 11 nucleotides agree with TRBD2. Germline loops: CDR1 KGHDR, CDR2 SFDVKD. The CDR3 is made up of 16 amino acids. The trim removed 4 bases at V and 0 bases at J, leaving 1 base unmatched. In DNA form, the CDR3 reads TGTGCCACCAGTGAGACTAGCGGGGCCTCCTACAATGAGCAGTTCTTC. This codes for CATSETSGASYNEQFF.